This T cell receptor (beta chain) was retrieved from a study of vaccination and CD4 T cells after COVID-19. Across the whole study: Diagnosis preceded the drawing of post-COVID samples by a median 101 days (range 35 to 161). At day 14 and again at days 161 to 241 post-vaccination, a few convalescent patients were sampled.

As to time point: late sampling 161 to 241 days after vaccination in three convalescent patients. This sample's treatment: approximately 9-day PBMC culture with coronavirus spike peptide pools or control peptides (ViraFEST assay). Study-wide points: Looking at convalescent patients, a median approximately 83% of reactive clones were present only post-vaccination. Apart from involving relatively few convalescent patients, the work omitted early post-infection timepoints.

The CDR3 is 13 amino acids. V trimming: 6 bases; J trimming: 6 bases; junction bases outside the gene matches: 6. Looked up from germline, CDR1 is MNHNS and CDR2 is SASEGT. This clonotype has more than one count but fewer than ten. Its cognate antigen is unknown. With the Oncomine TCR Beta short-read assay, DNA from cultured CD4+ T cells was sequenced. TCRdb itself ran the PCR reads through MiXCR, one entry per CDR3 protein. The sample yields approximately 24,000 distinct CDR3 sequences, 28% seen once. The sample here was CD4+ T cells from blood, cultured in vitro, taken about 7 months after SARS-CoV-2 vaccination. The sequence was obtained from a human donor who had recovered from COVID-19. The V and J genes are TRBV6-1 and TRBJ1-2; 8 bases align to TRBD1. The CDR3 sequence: CASRRDRTDGYTF. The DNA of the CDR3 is TGTGCCAGCAGGAGGGACAGGACCGATGGCTACACCTTC.